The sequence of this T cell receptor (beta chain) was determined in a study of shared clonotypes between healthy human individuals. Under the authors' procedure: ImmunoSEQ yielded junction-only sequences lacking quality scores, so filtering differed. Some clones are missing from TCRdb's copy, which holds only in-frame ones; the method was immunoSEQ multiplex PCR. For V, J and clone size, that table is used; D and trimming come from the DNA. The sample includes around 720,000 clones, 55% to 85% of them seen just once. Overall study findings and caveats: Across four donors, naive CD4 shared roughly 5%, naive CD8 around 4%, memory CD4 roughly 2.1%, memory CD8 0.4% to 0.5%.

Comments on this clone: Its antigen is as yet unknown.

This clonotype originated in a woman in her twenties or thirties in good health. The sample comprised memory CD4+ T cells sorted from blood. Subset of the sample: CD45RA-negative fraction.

The CDR3 protein is CASSLVGEPSTDTQYF. Here the CDR3 DNA reads TGCGCCAGCAGCTTGGTCGGGGAGCCCAGCACAGATACGCAGTATTTT. The chain links TRBV5-1 to TRBJ2-3, with D possibly TRBD2 on 5 matching bases. CDR1 and CDR2 from the germline V gene are SGHRS and YFSETQ. The CDR3 extends over 16 amino acids. Trimming pared 0 bases from V and 0 bases from J, leaving 11 bases between.